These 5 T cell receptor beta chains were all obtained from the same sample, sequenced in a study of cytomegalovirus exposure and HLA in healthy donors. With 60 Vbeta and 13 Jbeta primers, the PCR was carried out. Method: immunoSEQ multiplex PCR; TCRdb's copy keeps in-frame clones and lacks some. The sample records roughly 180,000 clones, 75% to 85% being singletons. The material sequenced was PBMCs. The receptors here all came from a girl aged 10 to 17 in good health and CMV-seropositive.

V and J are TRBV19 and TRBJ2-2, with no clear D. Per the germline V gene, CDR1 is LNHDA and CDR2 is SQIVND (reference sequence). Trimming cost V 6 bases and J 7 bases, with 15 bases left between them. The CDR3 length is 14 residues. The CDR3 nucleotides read TGTGCCAGTAGCCCCCCGCGGTTTCGCGGGGAGCTGTTTTTT. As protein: CASSPPRFRGELFF.

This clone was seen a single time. CDR3 region: CASSLVSGGLHNEQFF. CDR3 in DNA: TGCGCCAGCAGCCTAGTGTCGGGGGGTCTCCACAATGAGCAGTTCTTC. The rearrangement joins TRBV4-3 to TRBJ2-1; 7 nucleotides agree with TRBD2. CDR1 is LGHNA and CDR2 is YSLEER in the germline V gene. With V trimmed by 4 bases and J by 5 bases, 11 bases remained unmatched. CDR3 length equals 16 residues.

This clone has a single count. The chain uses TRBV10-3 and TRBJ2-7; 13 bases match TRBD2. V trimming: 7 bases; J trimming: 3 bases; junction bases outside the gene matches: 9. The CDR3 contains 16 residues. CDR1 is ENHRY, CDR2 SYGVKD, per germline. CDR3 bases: TGTGCCATCACCTCCGGGACTAGCGGGGACATCTACGAGCAGTACTTC. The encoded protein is CAITSGTSGDIYEQYF.

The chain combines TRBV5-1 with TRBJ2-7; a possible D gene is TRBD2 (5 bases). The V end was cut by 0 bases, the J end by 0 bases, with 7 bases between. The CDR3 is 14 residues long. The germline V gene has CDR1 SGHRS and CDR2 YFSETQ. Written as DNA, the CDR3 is TGCGCCAGCAGCTTGGACGGGATCTCCTACGAGCAGTACTTC. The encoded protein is CASSLDGISYEQYF.

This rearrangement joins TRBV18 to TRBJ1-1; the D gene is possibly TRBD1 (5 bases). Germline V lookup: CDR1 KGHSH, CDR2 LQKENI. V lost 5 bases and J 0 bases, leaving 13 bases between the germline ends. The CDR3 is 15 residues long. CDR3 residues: CASSVSGGVNTEAFF. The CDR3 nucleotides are TGTGCCAGCTCAGTATCGGGAGGGGTGAACACTGAAGCTTTCTTT.